A single sample is the source of the 23 T cell receptor beta chains below, sequenced in a study of T cells in Graves' hyperthyroidism and ophthalmopathy (dated by TCRdb to about 2019). Library generation was performed with multiplex PCR. The sequencing machine was an Illumina HiSeq 2000. The TCR beta CDR3 regions were amplified from RNA transcripts. For the first round of RT-PCR on the TCR CDR3, the HTBI primer set was used together with the Qiagen OneStep RT-PCR kit. TCRdb took the public reads, trimmed them with fastp at Q25, ran MiXCR for clone calling and kept in-frame beta chains. Each entry is one CDR3 protein sequence, shown with its most common DNA and genes. This sample holds about 740,000 distinct CDR3 sequences; roughly 15% were observed only once. Together, the top ten hold roughly 10% of the sample. The sequenced sample consisted of blood. Receptors were obtained from a woman aged 18 to 35 with Graves' hyperthyroidism.

This chain's CDR3 is CASSYLTGTNPPYEQFF. CDR3 sequence (DNA): TGTGCCAGCAGCTATTTGACAGGCACGAACCCACCCTACGAGCAGTTCTTC. This chain joins TRBV6-2 or TRBV6-3 and TRBJ2-7; TRBD1 might be the D (6 bases). The end of the DNA aligns better with TRBJ2-1, so the J call may be wrong. The length of the CDR3 is 17 residues. Per the germline V gene, CDR1 is MNHEY and CDR2 is SVGEGT.

This clonotype was observed many times. This sequence joins TRBV2 and TRBJ2-2; perhaps TRBD1 as D (6 bases). The germline V and J ends were trimmed by 9 bases and 5 bases, with 10 bases remaining between them. CDR1 SNHLY and CDR2 FYNNEI come from the germline V gene. The CDR3 covers 12 residues. CDR3 sequence: CASTGLTGELFF. In DNA form, the CDR3 reads TGTGCCAGTACAGGGCTGACCGGGGAGCTGTTTTTT.

This clonotype came up many times. This chain uses TRBV5-6 with TRBJ2-7, with 8 bases identical to TRBD1. V dropped 2 bases and J dropped 0; count of bases not matched to a gene: 4. Germline loops: CDR1 SGHDT, CDR2 YYEEEE. This CDR3 comprises 15 residues. CDR3 sequence reads: CASSFAGTGSYEQYF. The CDR3 nucleotides are TGTGCCAGCAGCTTCGCTGGGACAGGCTCCTACGAGCAGTACTTC.

This clonotype was detected ten times or more. This chain joins TRBV12-3 or TRBV12-4 and TRBJ2-5; 12 nucleotides line up with TRBD2. CDR3 size: 17 residues. After removal of 6 bases from V and 4 bases from J, the junction contained 12 bases not matched to a gene. The CDR3 bases are TGTGCCAGCAGCCAAACTAGCGGGAGGAAGGGAGGAGAGACCCAGTACTTC. Amino acids: CASSQTSGRKGGETQYF.

This clonotype was detected a few times. The chain couples TRBV6-5 to TRBJ1-3; maybe TRBD1 (5 bases). Between the trimmed V and J ends, which lost 0 bases and 0 bases, there was a span of 12 bases. CDR1 is MNHEY and CDR2 is SVGAGI in the germline V gene. The CDR3 has 17 amino acids. CDR3 sequence: CASSYSFQGRSGNTIYF. CDR3 DNA sequence: TGTGCCAGCAGTTACTCTTTTCAGGGCCGCTCTGGAAACACCATATATTTT.

This clonotype has a count of ten or more. The chain uses TRBV30 and TRBJ2-1; no clear D gene. In germline, CDR1 is GTSNPN, CDR2 SVGIG (reference sequence). This CDR3 region has 13 residues. The V and J ends lost 0 bases and 4 bases respectively, with 7 bases between them. CDR3 DNA sequence: TGTGCCTGGAGTGTAACGAGTTACAATGAGCAGTTCTTC. It codes for CAWSVTSYNEQFF.

This clonotype has just one count. This chain connects TRBV4-1 to TRBJ1-5, with D perhaps matching TRBD1 (5 bases). CDR3 length: 15 residues. V lost 1 base to trimming and J lost 4 bases, with 11 bases between them. CDR1 and CDR2 (germline): MGHRA, YSYEKL. CDR3 in DNA: TGCGCCAGCAGCCAAGCCCAGGGAGAGAATCAGCCCCAGCATTTT. Translation gives CASSQAQGENQPQHF.

This clonotype was picked up many times. V is TRBV6-5 and J is TRBJ2-7; 13 nucleotides match TRBD2. CDR1 is MNHEY, CDR2 SVGAGI, per germline. The J segment lost 7 bases and the V segment lost 4 bases, leaving 7 bases of the junction unmatched. The CDR3 contains 15 residues. The CDR3 spells CASSSGLAGAEEQYF. The CDR3 DNA reads TGTGCCAGCAGTTCTGGACTAGCGGGAGCAGAGGAGCAGTACTTC.

This clonotype was observed at least ten times. The chain uses TRBV5-1 and TRBJ1-6, with D possibly matching TRBD1 (5 bases). The CDR3 is made up of 15 amino acids. CDR1 and CDR2 (germline): SGHRS, YFSETQ. The V and J ends lost 3 bases and 7 bases respectively, with 14 bases between them. The CDR3 DNA follows: TGCGCCAGCAGCTCGGGGGAAACATTGAATTCACCCCTCCACTTT. As protein: CASSSGETLNSPLHF.

This clonotype was counted ten times or more. The chain couples TRBV7-9 to TRBJ2-3; D tentatively fits TRBD1 or TRBD2 (5 bases each). Germline CDR1 and CDR2: SEHNR and FQNEAQ (reference sequence). Between the trimmed V and J ends, which lost 5 bases and 1 base, there was a span of 16 bases. The CDR3 length is 16 residues. The CDR3 reads CASSPRGRKRTDTQYF. The CDR3 region has the DNA TGTGCCAGCAGCCCTCGGGGACGGAAACGCACAGATACGCAGTATTTT.

This chain uses TRBV20-1 with TRBJ1-6; no reliable D call. The germline gives CDR1 DFQATT, CDR2 SNEGSKA (reference sequence). Trimming left V 4 bases short and J 10 bases short, with 20 bases between. The CDR3 length is 15 residues. CDR3 protein: CSAMARKSPSSPLHF. In DNA form, the CDR3 reads TGCAGTGCTATGGCCCGCAAGTCCCCAAGCTCACCCCTCCACTTT.

CDR3: CASSQPGLAVQETQYF. The CDR3, as DNA: TGTGCCAGCAGCCAACCCGGACTAGCGGTACAAGAGACCCAGTACTTC. This sequence joins TRBV14 and TRBJ2-5; 10 nucleotides match TRBD2. Unmatched junction bases numbered 5, after V lost 2 bases and J lost 2 bases. Germline CDR1 is SGHDN and CDR2 is FVKESK. The CDR3 has 16 residues. The complete variable domain, with remaining parts taken from reference TRBV14 and TRBJ2-5, reads EAGVTQFPSHSVIEKGQTVTLRCDPISGHDNLYWYRRVMGKEIKFLLHFVKESKQDESGMPNNRFLAERTGGTYSTLKVQPAELEDSGVYFCASSQPGLAVQETQYFGPGTRLLVL.

This clonotype was seen many times. The J gene is TRBJ1-2, the V gene TRBV27; D is possibly TRBD1 (5 bases). This CDR3 spans 14 amino acids. V was pared by 7 bases and J by 4 bases, with 16 bases between. CDR1 is MNHEY, CDR2 SMNVEV, per germline (reference sequence). The CDR3 here is CASNPTGVGYGYTF. CDR3 bases: TGTGCCAGCAACCCTACGGGGGTGGGCTATGGCTACACCTTC.

Concerning this clonotype itself: This may stem from a read error, because a much larger clone lies one nucleotide away. The V and J genes are TRBV4-1 and TRBJ2-1; TRBD2 aligns across 11 bases. The closer fit of TRBJ2-7 to the DNA end suggests the J call may be wrong. Per the germline V gene, CDR1 is MGHRA and CDR2 is YSYEKL. This CDR3 is built from 15 residues. CDR3 in DNA: TGCGCCACGACTTCGACTAGCGGGAATCACAATGAGCAGTACTTC. Protein: CATTSTSGNHNEQYF.

This clonotype was observed many times. The gene calls are TRBV7-2 and TRBJ1-4; no definite D call. Germline values: CDR1 SGHTA, CDR2 FQGNSA. V was shortened by 1 base and J by 0 bases, with 9 bases between the two germline ends. This CDR3 spans 16 amino acids. The CDR3 DNA reads TGTGCCAGCAGCTTAGTACGGATCGCAACTAATGAAAAACTGTTTTTT. This sequence encodes CASSLVRIATNEKLFF.

On this clonotype itself: This sequence may be a read error, since a much larger clone differs from it by one base. This chain links TRBV12-3 or TRBV12-4 with TRBJ1-4; 11 nucleotides match TRBD1. This CDR3 region has 15 residues. The CDR3: CAGSAWTGGREKLFF. CDR3 sequence (DNA): TGTGCCGGCAGTGCCTGGACAGGGGGCCGTGAAAAACTGTTTTTT.

This clonotype was recorded at least ten times. This chain connects TRBV27 to TRBJ2-5; 9 nucleotides agree with TRBD1. Germline V gives CDR1 MNHEY, CDR2 SMNVEV (reference sequence). The CDR3 runs to 19 residues. With V trimmed by 5 bases and J by 0 bases, 16 bases remained unmatched. CDR3 nucleotides: TGTGCCAGCAGTCCTTACCGGGACAGGGCCCTGCCTGACCAAGAGACCCAGTACTTC. Its translation: CASSPYRDRALPDQETQYF.

Points on this clonotype: A much more abundant neighbour one base away suggests this may be a read error. The chain carries TRBV9 and TRBJ1-1, with D maybe TRBD1 (6 bases). The CDR3 contains 14 residues. Trimming removed 3 bases from V and 1 base from J, with 10 bases in between. Germline V lookup: CDR1 SGDLS, CDR2 YYNGEE. CDR3 sequence reads: CASSEGGRNTEAFF. The CDR3 DNA reads as TGTGCCAGCAGCGAGGGGGGGAGGAACACTGAAGCTTTCTTT.

In this sample, this clonotype turned up many times. J is TRBJ2-5 and V is TRBV12-3 or TRBV12-4, with 10 bases aligning to TRBD2. The CDR3 length is 16 residues. V lost 1 base, J lost 5 bases, and 7 bases stayed unmatched. The chain's CDR3 is CASSLGLAGGGETQYF. CDR3 in DNA: TGTGCCAGCAGTTTAGGTTTAGCGGGAGGTGGCGAGACCCAGTACTTC.

This clonotype was counted many times. The rearrangement links TRBV7-2 to TRBJ2-1; 7 bases are a match to TRBD2. The CDR3 is 15 residues long. Germline trimming cut 4 bases from V and 0 bases from J; bases unmatched to any gene: 3. Germline CDR1 SGHTA, CDR2 FQGNSA. This CDR3 is CASSYRTSSYNEQFF. CDR3 coding DNA: TGTGCCAGCAGCTACCGGACTAGCTCCTACAATGAGCAGTTCTTC.

This chain uses TRBV7-9 with TRBJ2-2; tentatively, D is TRBD1 or TRBD2 (5 bases each). The CDR3 runs 16 residues. The V gene's germline CDR1 is SEHNR and CDR2 FQNEAQ (reference sequence). V shed 0 bases and J shed 5 bases, with 13 bases lying between them. The CDR3 protein is CASSLADGAWTGELFF. DNA for the CDR3: TGTGCCAGCAGCTTAGCCGACGGGGCGTGGACCGGGGAGCTGTTTTTT. Together with reference TRBV7-9 and TRBJ2-2, the CDR3 gives the full variable domain: DTGVSQNPRHKITKRGQNVTFRCDPISEHNRLYWYRQTLGQGPEFLTYFQNEAQLEKSRLLSDRFSAERPKGSFSTLEIQRTEQGDSAMYLCASSLADGAWTGELFFGEGSRLTVL.

This clonotype has ten or more counts. V usage is TRBV30 and J usage is TRBJ2-3, with D perhaps matching TRBD2 (5 bases). Germline CDR1 is GTSNPN and CDR2 is SVGIG (reference sequence). The CDR3 has 18 amino acids. V lost 2 bases to trimming and J lost 6 bases, with 27 bases between them. The CDR3 sequence is CAWSQKETLSDLPDTQYF. Written as DNA, the CDR3 is TGTGCCTGGAGTCAGAAAGAGACCCTTAGCGACCTCCCCGATACGCAGTATTTT.

The V gene is TRBV10-3, the J gene TRBJ2-7, with D possibly TRBD1 on 6 matching bases. The CDR3 totals 16 residues. Between the trimmed V and J ends, which lost 0 bases and 7 bases, there was a span of 19 bases. Germline CDR1 is ENHRY and CDR2 is SYGVKD. CDR3 DNA sequence: TGTGCCATCAGTGAGTCATCGGGCAGGGGCTCGGGGGAGCAGTACTTC. It codes for CAISESSGRGSGEQYF.